This T cell receptor (beta chain) is drawn from a study of cytomegalovirus exposure and HLA in healthy donors. General study points: The authors reported that TCR beta sequences could predict HLA-A and HLA-B alleles. These predictions were accurate for most subjects in the first cohort. Earlier analysis looked at TCR beta V segments, and most were productive about 87% or about 30% of the time.

Per the germline V gene, CDR1 is MDHEN and CDR2 is SYDVKM. V was pared by 6 bases and J by 2 bases, with 7 bases of the junction left unmatched. CDR3 length: 15 amino acids. Comments on this clone: The antigen remains unidentified.

The PCR was carried out with 60 Vbeta primers and 13 Jbeta primers. Profiling relied on immunoSEQ multiplex PCR, and the TCRdb table lists in-frame clones only, not all of them. This sample has about 110,000 clones, with less than 90% found just once. Sequencing was performed on PBMCs. The V and J genes are TRBV28 and TRBJ2-3; 8 bases agree with TRBD1. This clonotype was obtained from a man over 45 in good health and CMV-seronegative. CDR3 loop: CASSSTGVFTDTQYF. For the CDR3, the DNA is TGTGCCAGCAGCTCGACAGGGGTCTTCACAGATACGCAGTATTTT.